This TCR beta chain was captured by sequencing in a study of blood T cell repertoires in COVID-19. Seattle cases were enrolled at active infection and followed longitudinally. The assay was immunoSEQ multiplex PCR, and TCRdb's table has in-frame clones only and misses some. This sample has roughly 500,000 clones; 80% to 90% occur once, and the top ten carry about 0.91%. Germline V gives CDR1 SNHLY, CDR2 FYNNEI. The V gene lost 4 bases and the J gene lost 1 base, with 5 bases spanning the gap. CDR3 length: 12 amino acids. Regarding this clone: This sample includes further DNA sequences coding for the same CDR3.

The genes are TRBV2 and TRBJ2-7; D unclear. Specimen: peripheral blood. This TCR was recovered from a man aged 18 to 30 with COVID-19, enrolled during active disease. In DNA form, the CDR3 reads TGTGCCAGCAGTGCCAGTTCCTACGAGCAGTACTTC. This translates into CASSASSYEQYF.